The rows below give T cell receptor beta chains drawn from one sample of a study of blood T cells in healthy people across ages. From the 5' RACE reads, TCRdb called clonotypes with MiXCR, one entry per CDR3 protein. This sample has 700,000 or so distinct CDR3 sequences, with roughly 20% found just once. The material sequenced was blood. Receptor source: a man aged 65-85 years in good health. CDR3s include the opening cysteine and the closing phenylalanine or tryptophan. D genes are given only for firm matches. Clone size is shown for a subset of rows, as once, few, many or a class of expanded clone.

TGCAGCGCAAATATCCCCCCGCCCGAGACCCAGTACTTC,CSANIPPPETQYF,NA,TRBJ2-5,NA,TRBV29-1
TGCAGTGCGAGGAGGGACAGCAACACTGAAGCTTTCTTT,CSARRDSNTEAFF,TRBD1,TRBJ1-1,NA,TRBV20-1
TGCAGTGCTAGAGAGAAGAGTACGTTCTACGAGCAGTACTTC,CSAREKSTFYEQYF,NA,TRBJ2-7,once,TRBV20-1
TGTGCCAGTAGTACCCCGGTGGGTGAGCAGTTCTTC,CASSTPVGEQFF,NA,TRBJ2-1,NA,TRBV19
TGTGCCAGCAGTTTAGTACGGACAGGGAATACGCAGTATTTT,CASSLVRTGNTQYF,TRBD1,TRBJ2-3,few,TRBV28
TGTGCCGTTCCTCTGGAGGGAGGTGTCACAGATACGCAGTATTTT,CAVPLEGGVTDTQYF,NA,TRBJ2-3,few,TRBV6-9
TGTGCCAGCAGCACTAAAGGAGGGAGTCCCGGGGAGCTGTTTTTT,CASSTKGGSPGELFF,NA,TRBJ2-2,few,TRBV7-2
TGTGCCAGCAGCCAAGATCTTACAGTGGCTTTC,CASSQDLTVAF,NA,TRBJ1-2,few,TRBV3-1
TGTGCCATCAGTGATAAACAGGGGGTATTGCATCAGTATTTT,CAISDKQGVLHQYF,TRBD1,TRBJ2-3,NA,TRBV10-3
TGTGCCAGCAGTTTGTTATTCGGAGAGGGATTCACAGATACGCAGTATTTT,CASSLLFGEGFTDTQYF,NA,TRBJ2-3,NA,TRBV12-3/TRBV12-4
TGTGCCAGCAGTTACCCGGACAGGCGGGCTTTCTTT,CASSYPDRRAFF,TRBD1,TRBJ1-1,NA,TRBV6-2/TRBV6-3